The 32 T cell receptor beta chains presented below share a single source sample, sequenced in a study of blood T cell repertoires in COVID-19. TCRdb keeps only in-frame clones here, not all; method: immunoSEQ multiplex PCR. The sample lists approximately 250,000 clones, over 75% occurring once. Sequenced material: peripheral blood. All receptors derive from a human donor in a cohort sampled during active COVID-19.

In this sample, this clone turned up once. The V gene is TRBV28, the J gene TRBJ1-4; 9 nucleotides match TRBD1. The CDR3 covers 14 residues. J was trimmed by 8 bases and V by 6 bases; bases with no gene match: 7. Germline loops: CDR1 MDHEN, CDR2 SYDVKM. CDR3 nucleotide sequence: TGTGCCAGCAGCCTGACAGGGGGACCAGAAAAACTGTTTTTT. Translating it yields CASSLTGGPEKLFF.

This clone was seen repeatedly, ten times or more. The CDR3 nucleotides read TGTGCCAGCAGCCTCAGGACAGAAGTCGGTGGCTACACCTTC. Translating gives CASSLRTEVGGYTF. This chain links TRBV27 with TRBJ1-2; a possible D gene is TRBD1 (6 bases). The CDR3 covers 14 residues. Trimming took off 6 bases at V and 7 bases at J, with 18 bases between the two ends. Germline V gives CDR1 MNHEY, CDR2 SMNVEV (reference sequence).

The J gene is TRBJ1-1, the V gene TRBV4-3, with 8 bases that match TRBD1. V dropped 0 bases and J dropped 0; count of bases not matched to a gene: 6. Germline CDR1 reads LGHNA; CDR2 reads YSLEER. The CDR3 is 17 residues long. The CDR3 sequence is CASSQDRTGKLNTEAFF. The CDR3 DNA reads TGCGCCAGCAGCCAAGATAGGACAGGGAAGCTGAACACTGAAGCTTTCTTT.

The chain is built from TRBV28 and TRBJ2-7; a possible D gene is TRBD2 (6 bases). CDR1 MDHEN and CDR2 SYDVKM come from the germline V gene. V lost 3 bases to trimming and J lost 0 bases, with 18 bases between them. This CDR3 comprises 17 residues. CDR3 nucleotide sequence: TGTGCCAGCAGTTTCTCCATAGCGGACGGTAACTCCTACGAGCAGTACTTC. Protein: CASSFSIADGNSYEQYF.

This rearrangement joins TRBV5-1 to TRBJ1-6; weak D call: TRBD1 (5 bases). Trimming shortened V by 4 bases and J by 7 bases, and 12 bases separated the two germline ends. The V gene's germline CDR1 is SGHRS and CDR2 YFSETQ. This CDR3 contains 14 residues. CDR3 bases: TGCGCCAGCAGCCCCGGACACGGAAATTCACCCCTCCACTTT. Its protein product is CASSPGHGNSPLHF.

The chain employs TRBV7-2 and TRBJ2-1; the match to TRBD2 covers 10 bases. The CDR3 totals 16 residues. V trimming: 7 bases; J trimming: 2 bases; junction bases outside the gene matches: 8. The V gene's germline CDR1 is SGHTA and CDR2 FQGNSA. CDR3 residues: CASTKWSGGAYNEQFF. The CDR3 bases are TGTGCCAGCACCAAATGGAGCGGGGGGGCCTACAATGAGCAGTTCTTC. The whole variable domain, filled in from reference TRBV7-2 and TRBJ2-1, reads GAGVSQSPSNKVTEKGKDVELRCDPISGHTALYWYRQSLGQGLEFLIYFQGNSAPDKSGLPSDRFSAERTGGSVSTLTIQRTQQEDSAVYLCASTKWSGGAYNEQFFGPGTRLTVL.

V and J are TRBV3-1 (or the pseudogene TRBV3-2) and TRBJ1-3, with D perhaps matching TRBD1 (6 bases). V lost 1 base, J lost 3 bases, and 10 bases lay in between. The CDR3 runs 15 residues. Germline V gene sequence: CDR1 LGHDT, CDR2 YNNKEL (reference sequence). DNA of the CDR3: TGTGCCAGCAGCCAAGCCAGGGGACATGGAAACACCATATATTTT. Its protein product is CASSQARGHGNTIYF.

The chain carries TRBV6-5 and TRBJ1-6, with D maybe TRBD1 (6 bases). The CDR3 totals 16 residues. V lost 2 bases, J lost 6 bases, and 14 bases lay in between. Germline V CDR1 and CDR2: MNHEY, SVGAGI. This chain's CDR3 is CASSYPRGGRNSPLHF. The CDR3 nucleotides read TGTGCCAGCAGTTACCCTAGGGGGGGTCGTAATTCACCCCTCCACTTT.

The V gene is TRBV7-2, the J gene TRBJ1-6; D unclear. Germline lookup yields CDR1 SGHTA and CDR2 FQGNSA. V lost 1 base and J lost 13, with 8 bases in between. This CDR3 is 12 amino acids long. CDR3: CASSLGAHPLHF. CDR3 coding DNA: TGTGCCAGCAGCTTAGGGGCCCACCCCCTCCACTTT. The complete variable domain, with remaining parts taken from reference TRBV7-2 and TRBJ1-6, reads GAGVSQSPSNKVTEKGKDVELRCDPISGHTALYWYRQSLGQGLEFLIYFQGNSAPDKSGLPSDRFSAERTGGSVSTLTIQRTQQEDSAVYLCASSLGAHPLHFGNGTRLTVT.

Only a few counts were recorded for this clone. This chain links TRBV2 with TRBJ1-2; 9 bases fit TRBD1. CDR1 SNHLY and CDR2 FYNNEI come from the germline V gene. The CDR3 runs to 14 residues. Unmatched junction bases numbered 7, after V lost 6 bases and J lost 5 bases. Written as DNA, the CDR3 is TGTGCCAGCAGCCCACAGGGGGCAGGGTATGGCTACACCTTC. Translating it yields CASSPQGAGYGYTF.

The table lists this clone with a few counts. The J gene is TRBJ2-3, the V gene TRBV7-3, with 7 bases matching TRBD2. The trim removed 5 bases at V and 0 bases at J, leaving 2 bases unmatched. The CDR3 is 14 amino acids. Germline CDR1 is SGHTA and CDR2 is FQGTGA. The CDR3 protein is CASSETSSTDTQYF. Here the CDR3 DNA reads TGTGCCAGCAGCGAGACTAGCAGCACAGATACGCAGTATTTT.

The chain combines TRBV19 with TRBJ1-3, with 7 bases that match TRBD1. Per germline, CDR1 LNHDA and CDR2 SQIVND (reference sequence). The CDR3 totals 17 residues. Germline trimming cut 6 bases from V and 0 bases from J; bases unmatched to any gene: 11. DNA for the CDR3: TGTGCCAGTAGGCAAAACAGGGGCACACTCTCTGGAAACACCATATATTTT. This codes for CASRQNRGTLSGNTIYF.

The CDR3 protein is CASSQDLGRVISTDTQYF. CDR3 nucleotides: TGCGCCAGCAGCCAAGATCTTGGGCGGGTGATTAGCACAGATACGCAGTATTTT. The chain employs TRBV4-3 and TRBJ2-3; the D gene is possibly TRBD2 (5 bases). The CDR3 consists of 18 residues. Germline CDR1 reads LGHNA; CDR2 reads YSLEER. Trimming stripped 0 bases from V and 0 bases from J, with 16 bases between.

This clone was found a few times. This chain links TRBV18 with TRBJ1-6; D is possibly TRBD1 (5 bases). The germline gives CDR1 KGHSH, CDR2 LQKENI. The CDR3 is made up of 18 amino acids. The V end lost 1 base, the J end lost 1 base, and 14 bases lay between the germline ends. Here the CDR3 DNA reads TGTGCCAGCTCACCACTCCCCTTAAGGGGATCCTATAATTCACCCCTCCACTTT. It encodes CASSPLPLRGSYNSPLHF.

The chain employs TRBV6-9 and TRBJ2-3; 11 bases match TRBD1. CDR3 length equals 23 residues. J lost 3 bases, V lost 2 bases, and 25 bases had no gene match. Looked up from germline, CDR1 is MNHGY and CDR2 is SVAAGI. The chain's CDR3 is CASSYGTGGSTGAGEGMTDTQYF. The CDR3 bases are TGTGCCAGCAGTTATGGGACAGGGGGAAGCACCGGAGCGGGAGAGGGGATGACAGATACGCAGTATTTT.

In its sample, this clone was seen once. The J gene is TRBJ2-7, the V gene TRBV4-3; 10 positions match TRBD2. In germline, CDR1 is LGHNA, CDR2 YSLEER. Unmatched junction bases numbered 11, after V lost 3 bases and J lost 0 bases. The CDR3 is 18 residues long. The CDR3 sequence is CASSQDFWTSGVSYEQYF. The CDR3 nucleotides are TGCGCCAGCAGCCAGGATTTCTGGACTAGCGGAGTCTCCTACGAGCAGTACTTC.

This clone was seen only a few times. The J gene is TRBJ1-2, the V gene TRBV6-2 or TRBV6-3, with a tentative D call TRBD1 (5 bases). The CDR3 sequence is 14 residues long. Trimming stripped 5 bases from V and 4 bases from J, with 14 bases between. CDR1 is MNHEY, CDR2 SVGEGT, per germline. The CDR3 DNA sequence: TGTGCCAGCAGTAACCCGGGGGTCTCCTATGGCTACACCTTC. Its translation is CASSNPGVSYGYTF.

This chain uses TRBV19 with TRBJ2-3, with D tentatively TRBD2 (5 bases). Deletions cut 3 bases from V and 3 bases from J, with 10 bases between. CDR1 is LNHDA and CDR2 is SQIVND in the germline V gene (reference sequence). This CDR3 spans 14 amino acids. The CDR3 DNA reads TGTGCCAGTAGTATCGGACTGCAGACAGATACGCAGTATTTT. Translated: CASSIGLQTDTQYF.

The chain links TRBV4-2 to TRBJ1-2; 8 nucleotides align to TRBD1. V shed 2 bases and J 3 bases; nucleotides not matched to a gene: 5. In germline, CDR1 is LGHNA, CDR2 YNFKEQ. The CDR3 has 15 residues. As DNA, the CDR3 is TGTGCCAGCAGCCAAATCCAGGGGGCGGACTATGGCTACACCTTC. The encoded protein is CASSQIQGADYGYTF.

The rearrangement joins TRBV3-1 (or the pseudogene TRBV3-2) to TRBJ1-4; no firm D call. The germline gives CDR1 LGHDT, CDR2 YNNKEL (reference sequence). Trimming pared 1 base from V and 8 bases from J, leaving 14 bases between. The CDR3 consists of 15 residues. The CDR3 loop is CASSQALGGFEKLFF. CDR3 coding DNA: TGTGCCAGCAGCCAAGCACTGGGAGGATTCGAAAAACTGTTTTTT.

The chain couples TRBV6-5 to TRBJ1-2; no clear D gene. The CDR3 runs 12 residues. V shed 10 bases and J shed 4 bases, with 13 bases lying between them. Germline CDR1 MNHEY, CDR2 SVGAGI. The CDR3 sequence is CATATGSYGYTF. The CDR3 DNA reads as TGTGCCACTGCGACTGGGTCCTATGGCTACACCTTC.

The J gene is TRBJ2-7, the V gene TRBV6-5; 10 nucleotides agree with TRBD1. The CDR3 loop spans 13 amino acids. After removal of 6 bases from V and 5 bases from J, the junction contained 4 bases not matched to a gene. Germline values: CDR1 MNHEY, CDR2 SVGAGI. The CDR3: CASSDRGLHEQYF. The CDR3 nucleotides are TGTGCCAGCAGCGACAGGGGGCTCCACGAGCAGTACTTC.

CDR3 loop: CASSPDRTSSDEQFF. The CDR3 DNA is TGTGCCAGCAGTCCCGACCGAACCTCGAGCGATGAGCAGTTCTTC. This chain connects TRBV28 to TRBJ2-1; D gene unclear. The CDR3 contains 15 residues. Germline CDR1 MDHEN, CDR2 SYDVKM. The V end lost 5 bases, the J end lost 8 bases, and 19 bases lay between the germline ends.

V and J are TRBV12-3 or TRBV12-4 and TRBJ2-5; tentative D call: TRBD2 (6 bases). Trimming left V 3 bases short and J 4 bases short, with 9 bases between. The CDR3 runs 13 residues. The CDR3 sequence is CASSLGGGETQYF. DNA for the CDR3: TGTGCCAGCAGTTTGGGGGGAGGAGAGACCCAGTACTTC.

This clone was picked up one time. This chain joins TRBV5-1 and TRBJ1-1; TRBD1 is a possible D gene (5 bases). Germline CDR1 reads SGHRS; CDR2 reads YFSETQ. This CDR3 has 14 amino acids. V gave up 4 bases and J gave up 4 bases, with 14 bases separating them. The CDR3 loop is CASSLILDSTEAFF. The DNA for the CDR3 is TGCGCCAGCAGCCTAATACTTGACAGCACTGAAGCTTTCTTT.

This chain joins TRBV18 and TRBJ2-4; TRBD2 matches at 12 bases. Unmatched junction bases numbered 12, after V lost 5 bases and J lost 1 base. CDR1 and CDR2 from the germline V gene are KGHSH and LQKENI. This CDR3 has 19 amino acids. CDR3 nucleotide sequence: TGTGCCAGCTCAACAGCGCCTAGCGGGAGGGCCGGTGCCAAAAACATTCAGTACTTC. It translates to CASSTAPSGRAGAKNIQYF.

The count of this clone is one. CDR3 protein: CASSSLGGSNEKLFF. The CDR3 DNA reads as TGTGCCAGCAGCTCGCTGGGAGGGTCTAATGAAAAACTGTTTTTT. V gene TRBV7-8 combines with J gene TRBJ1-4, with D unresolved. Germline CDR1 and CDR2: SGHVS and FQNEAQ. The CDR3 extends over 15 amino acids. The V end was cut by 4 bases, the J end by 3 bases, with 12 bases between.

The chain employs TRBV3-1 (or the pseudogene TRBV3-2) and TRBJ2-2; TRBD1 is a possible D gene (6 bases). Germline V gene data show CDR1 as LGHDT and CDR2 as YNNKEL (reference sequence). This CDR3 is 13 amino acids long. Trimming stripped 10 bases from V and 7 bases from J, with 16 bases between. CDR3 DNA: TGTGCCACCCAGGGCAGGGGCGTCGGGGAGCTGTTTTTT. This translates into CATQGRGVGELFF.

CDR3 in amino acids: CSARRGGEQYF. The DNA of the CDR3 is TGCAGTGCTAGACGGGGTGGTGAGCAGTACTTC. The rearrangement links TRBV20-1 to TRBJ2-7, with a tentative D call TRBD2 (5 bases). Trimming took off 2 bases at V and 7 bases at J, with 9 bases between the two ends. This CDR3 has 11 amino acids. Germline-derived CDR1 and CDR2 are DFQATT and SNEGSKA (reference sequence).

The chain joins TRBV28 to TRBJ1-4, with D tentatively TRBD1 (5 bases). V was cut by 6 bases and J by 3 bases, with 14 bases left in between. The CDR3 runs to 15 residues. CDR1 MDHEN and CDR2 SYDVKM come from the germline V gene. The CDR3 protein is CASRRGGAANEKLFF. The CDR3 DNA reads TGTGCCAGCAGACGGGGAGGGGCAGCTAATGAAAAACTGTTTTTT.

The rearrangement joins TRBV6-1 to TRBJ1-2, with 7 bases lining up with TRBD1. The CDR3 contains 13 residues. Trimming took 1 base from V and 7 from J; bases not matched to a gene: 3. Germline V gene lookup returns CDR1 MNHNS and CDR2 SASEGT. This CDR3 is CASSEVTGAGYTF. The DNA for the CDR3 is TGTGCCAGCAGTGAAGTAACAGGGGCTGGCTACACCTTC.

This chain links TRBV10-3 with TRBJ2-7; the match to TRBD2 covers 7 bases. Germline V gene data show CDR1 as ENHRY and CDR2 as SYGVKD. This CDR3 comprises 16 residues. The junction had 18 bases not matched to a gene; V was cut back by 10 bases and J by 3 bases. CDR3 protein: CATQGRGLVGGYEQYF. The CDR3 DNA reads TGTGCCACCCAGGGCCGAGGACTAGTGGGGGGCTACGAGCAGTACTTC.